This TCR beta chain originates from a study of shared clonotypes between healthy human individuals. Study overall: Serving as donors were two women and three men, whose ages spanned 18 to 49.

Original processing notes: Filtering differed, since immunoSEQ gave only junction sequences and no quality scores. The protocol was immunoSEQ multiplex PCR, while the TCRdb copy is restricted to in-frame clones and leaves out a portion. V, J and clone size are taken as reported in that table, and D and trimming were inferred from the DNA itself. The table has about 2.4 million clones, over 85% seen once. Both subsets, CD45RA+ naive and CD45RA-negative memory, were split from the CD4+ cells. The source of this sequence is a man younger than 30 in good health. Material for sequencing was naive CD4+ T cells sorted from blood. The subset denotes: CD45RA+ positively selected.

CDR3 region: CASSTWLAGETDTQYF. The CDR3 DNA sequence: TGTGCCAGCAGCACCTGGCTAGCGGGAGAAACAGATACGCAGTATTTT. The chain couples TRBV13 to TRBJ2-3; 10 bases are shared with TRBD2. This CDR3 contains 16 residues. V was clipped by 5 bases and J by 3 bases; unmatched bases: 8. Germline lookup yields CDR1 PRHDT and CDR2 FYEKMQ (reference sequence).